This T cell receptor (beta chain) stems from a study of blood T cell repertoires in COVID-19. In the study overall: Spain, Italy and the United States supplied samples that represented acute and convalescent COVID-19. The cDNA or gDNA used as material had been derived from T cells, B-cell-depleted T cells, or PBMCs.

Germline CDR1 and CDR2: MRHNA and SNTAGT. The CDR3 is 13 amino acids. V was pared by 2 bases and J by 7 bases, with 9 bases between. Under the authors' procedure: The assay estimated nucleated cells by amplifying reference gene primers. Assay: immunoSEQ multiplex PCR; the TCRdb copy retains only in-frame clones and omits some. V and J calls and clone size follow that table, whereas D and trimming were derived from the DNA. This table holds around 280,000 clones, around 88% found once. This TCR was recovered from a woman in her 30s who had recovered from COVID-19. The V and J genes are TRBV6-4 and TRBJ1-5, with a possible D match to TRBD1 (5 bases). Sequenced: peripheral blood. The CDR3 spells CASSDREGQPQHF. CDR3 coding DNA: TGTGCCAGCAGTGACAGGGAGGGGCAGCCCCAGCATTTT.